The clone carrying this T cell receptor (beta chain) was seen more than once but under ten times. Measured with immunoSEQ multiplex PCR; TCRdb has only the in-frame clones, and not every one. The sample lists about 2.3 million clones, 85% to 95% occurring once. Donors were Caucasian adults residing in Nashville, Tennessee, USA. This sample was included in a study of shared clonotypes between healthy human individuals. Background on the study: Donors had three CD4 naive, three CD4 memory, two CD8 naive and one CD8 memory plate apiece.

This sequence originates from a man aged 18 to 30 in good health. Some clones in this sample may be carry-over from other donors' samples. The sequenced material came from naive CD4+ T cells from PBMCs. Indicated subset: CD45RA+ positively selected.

The CDR3 sequence is CASSQVRDSDTEAFF. The CDR3 DNA is TGTGCCAGCAGCCAGGTCCGGGACAGTGACACTGAAGCTTTCTTT. The V and J genes are TRBV14 and TRBJ1-1; 7 bases fit TRBD1. The V and J ends lost 3 bases and 3 bases, in that order; junction bases with no gene match: 7. CDR3 length equals 15 residues. Germline CDR1 and CDR2: SGHDN and FVKESK.